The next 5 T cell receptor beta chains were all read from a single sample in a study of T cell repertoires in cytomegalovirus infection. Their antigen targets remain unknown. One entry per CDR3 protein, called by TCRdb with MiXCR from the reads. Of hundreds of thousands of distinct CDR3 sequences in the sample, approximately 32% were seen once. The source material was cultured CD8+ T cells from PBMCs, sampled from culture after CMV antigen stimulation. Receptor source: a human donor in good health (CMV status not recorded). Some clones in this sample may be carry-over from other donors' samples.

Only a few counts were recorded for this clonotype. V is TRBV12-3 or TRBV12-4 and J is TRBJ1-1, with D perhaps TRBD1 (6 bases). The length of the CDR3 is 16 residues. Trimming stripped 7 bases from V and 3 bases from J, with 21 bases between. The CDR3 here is CASKKSLGQYDTEAFF. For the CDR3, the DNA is TGTGCCAGCAAAAAATCCCTTGGACAGTATGACACTGAAGCTTTCTTT.

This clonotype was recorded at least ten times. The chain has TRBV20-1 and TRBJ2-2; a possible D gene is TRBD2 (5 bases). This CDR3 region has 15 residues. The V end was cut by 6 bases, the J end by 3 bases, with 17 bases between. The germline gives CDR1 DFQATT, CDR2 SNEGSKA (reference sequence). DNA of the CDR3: TGCAGTGCGTCTCTCGGGAATGGGGACACCGGGGAGCTGTTTTTT. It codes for CSASLGNGDTGELFF.

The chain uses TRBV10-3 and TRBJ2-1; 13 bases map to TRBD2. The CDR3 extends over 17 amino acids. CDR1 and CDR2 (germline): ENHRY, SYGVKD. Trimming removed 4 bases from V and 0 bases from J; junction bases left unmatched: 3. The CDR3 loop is CAISGTSGGSSYNEQFF. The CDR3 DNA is TGTGCCATCAGTGGGACTAGCGGGGGAAGCTCCTACAATGAGCAGTTCTTC.

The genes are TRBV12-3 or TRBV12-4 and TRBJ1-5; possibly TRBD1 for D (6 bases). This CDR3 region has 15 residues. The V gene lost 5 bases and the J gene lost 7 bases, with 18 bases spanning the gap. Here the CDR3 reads CASSPIGSGDQPQHF. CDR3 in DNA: TGTGCCAGCAGTCCCATTGGGTCAGGGGACCAGCCCCAGCATTTT.

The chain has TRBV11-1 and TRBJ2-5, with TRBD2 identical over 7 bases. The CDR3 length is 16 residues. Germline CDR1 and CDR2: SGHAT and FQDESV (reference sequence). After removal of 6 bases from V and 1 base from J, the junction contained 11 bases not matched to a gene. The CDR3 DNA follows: TGTGCCAGCAGTTTTGGCCTAGCGGACCTCCAAGAGACCCAGTACTTC. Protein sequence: CASSFGLADLQETQYF. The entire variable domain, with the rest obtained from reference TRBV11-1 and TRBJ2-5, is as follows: EAEVAQSPRYKITEKSQAVAFWCDPISGHATLYWYRQILGQGPELLVQFQDESVVDDSQLPKDRFSAERLKGVDSTLKIQPAELGDSAMYLCASSFGLADLQETQYFGPGTRLLVL.